The 14 T cell receptor beta chains below come from one sample, sequenced in a study of blood T cell repertoires in COVID-19. The table came from immunoSEQ multiplex PCR; TCRdb's copy has only in-frame clones and leaves some out. The table shows some 26,000 clones, with 87% occurring only once. Sequenced input: peripheral blood. These TCRs come from a human donor in a cohort sampled during active COVID-19.

The chain links TRBV6-5 to TRBJ1-6; TRBD1 agrees at 10 bases. V was pared by 3 bases and J by 10 bases, with 6 bases of the junction left unmatched. Germline CDR1 MNHEY, CDR2 SVGAGI. CDR3 length: 15 amino acids. For the CDR3, the DNA is TGTGCCAGCAGTTATCAGGGACAGGGGCGATCACCCCTCCACTTT. Translated: CASSYQGQGRSPLHF.

This rearrangement joins TRBV6-5 to TRBJ1-4, with 7 bases fitting TRBD1. V gave up 2 bases and J gave up 8 bases; unmatched junction bases: 11. This CDR3 region has 16 residues. From germline, CDR1 is MNHEY and CDR2 SVGAGI. The CDR3 DNA reads TGTGCCAGCAGTTACACGGAGACAGGGATTCGCGAAAAACTGTTTTTT. This gives the protein CASSYTETGIREKLFF.

The V and J genes are TRBV4-2 and TRBJ2-5, with D possibly being TRBD2 (5 bases). V was pared by 0 bases and J by 4 bases, with 9 bases between. The CDR3 is 14 amino acids. Germline assignment: CDR1 LGHNA and CDR2 YNFKEQ. The CDR3 is CASSQDGGRETQYF. CDR3 nucleotide sequence: TGTGCCAGCAGCCAAGATGGTGGGAGAGAGACCCAGTACTTC.

This chain connects TRBV11-3 to TRBJ2-1, with TRBD2 matching over 11 bases. Germline V lookup: CDR1 SGHNT, CDR2 YENEEA. The CDR3 spans 16 residues. V dropped 5 bases and J dropped 6; count of bases not matched to a gene: 9. CDR3 region: CASSVLSGGAGNEQFF. CDR3 coding DNA: TGTGCCAGCAGCGTACTTAGCGGGGGGGCGGGCAATGAGCAGTTCTTC.

This chain links TRBV7-2 with TRBJ2-7, with 9 bases aligning to TRBD2. Trimming took 7 bases from V and 3 from J; bases not matched to a gene: 7. The CDR3 loop spans 14 amino acids. Per germline, CDR1 SGHTA and CDR2 FQGNSA. The DNA of the CDR3 is TGTGCCAGCAAAACTAGCGGGTTGGGCTACGAGCAGTACTTC. Protein product: CASKTSGLGYEQYF.

This sequence joins TRBV5-1 and TRBJ1-1; 9 nucleotides line up with TRBD1. Germline V gene data show CDR1 as SGHRS and CDR2 as YFSETQ. This CDR3 comprises 13 residues. J gave up 3 bases and V 7 bases, and 4 bases lay outside the gene matches. Here the CDR3 reads CASGDRGDTEAFF. In nucleotides, the CDR3 is TGCGCCAGCGGCGACAGGGGGGACACTGAAGCTTTCTTT.

This chain connects TRBV27 to TRBJ2-2; D is perhaps TRBD2 (5 bases). Trimming shortened V by 6 bases and J by 6 bases, and 11 bases separated the two germline ends. CDR1 and CDR2 (germline): MNHEY, SMNVEV (reference sequence). CDR3 length: 13 amino acids. DNA of the CDR3: TGTGCCAGCAGGAGGGCCGGAGCCGGGGAGCTGTTTTTT. Amino acids: CASRRAGAGELFF.

The chain uses TRBV3-1 (or the pseudogene TRBV3-2) and TRBJ1-2; D is undetermined. This CDR3 spans 13 amino acids. V was clipped by 6 bases and J by 4 bases, with 12 bases between them. Germline V gene sequence: CDR1 LGHDT, CDR2 YNNKEL (reference sequence). CDR3 amino acids: CASSQVGTYGYTF. CDR3 in DNA: TGTGCCAGCAGTCAGGTCGGTACCTATGGCTACACCTTC.

The CDR3 is CASSRPPGLAETQYF. The CDR3 nucleotides are TGTGCCAGCAGCCGTCCCCCCGGACTAGCGGAGACCCAGTACTTC. This chain joins TRBV7-9 and TRBJ2-5; TRBD2 matches at 9 bases. The J segment lost 5 bases and the V segment lost 5 bases, leaving 9 bases of the junction unmatched. CDR1 and CDR2 (germline): SEHNR, FQNEAQ (reference sequence). The CDR3 sequence is 15 residues long. The whole variable domain, remainder taken from reference TRBV7-9 and TRBJ2-5, is DTGVSQNPRHKITKRGQNVTFRCDPISEHNRLYWYRQTLGQGPEFLTYFQNEAQLEKSRLLSDRFSAERPKGSFSTLEIQRTEQGDSAMYLCASSRPPGLAETQYFGPGTRLLVL.

V and J are TRBV18 and TRBJ2-3, with 7 bases aligning to TRBD1. This CDR3 has 14 amino acids. The V segment lost 4 bases and the J segment 1 base; nucleotides outside the gene matches: 2. CDR1 and CDR2 from the germline V gene are KGHSH and LQKENI. The CDR3, as DNA: TGTGCCAGCTCACTCGGACAGGGCACAGATACGCAGTATTTT. This sequence encodes CASSLGQGTDTQYF.

This clone was recorded only once. The V and J genes are TRBV3-1 (or the pseudogene TRBV3-2) and TRBJ1-2, with a weak D call TRBD1 (6 bases). The CDR3 contains 16 residues. Trimming shortened V by 0 bases and J by 6 bases, and 17 bases separated the two germline ends. Germline V gene data show CDR1 as LGHDT and CDR2 as YNNKEL (reference sequence). The DNA of the CDR3 is TGTGCCAGCAGCCAAGATCCTGCAGGGGTTAGAGATGGCTACACCTTC. It specifies CASSQDPAGVRDGYTF.

The V gene is TRBV9, the J gene TRBJ2-4, with a weak D call TRBD1 (6 bases). The V and J ends lost 4 bases and 7 bases respectively, with 24 bases between them. This CDR3 has 17 amino acids. The germline CDR1 and CDR2 sequences are SGDLS and YYNGEE. The CDR3 is CASSSPPEGETRNIQYF. The CDR3 DNA reads as TGTGCCAGCAGCTCACCGCCCGAGGGGGAGACCAGGAACATTCAGTACTTC.

The V call is TRBV7-3, the J call TRBJ2-2; D is perhaps TRBD1 (5 bases). V was cut by 1 base and J by 4 bases, with 13 bases left in between. The CDR3 runs 16 residues. Germline CDR1 reads SGHTA; CDR2 reads FQGTGA. The CDR3 reads CASSLRVGDGTGELFF. In nucleotides, the CDR3 is TGTGCCAGCAGCTTAAGGGTAGGGGATGGCACCGGGGAGCTGTTTTTT. The whole variable domain, filled in from reference TRBV7-3 and TRBJ2-2, reads GAGVSQTPSNKVTEKGKYVELRCDPISGHTALYWYRQSLGQGPEFLIYFQGTGAADDSGLPNDRFFAVRPEGSVSTLKIQRTERGDSAVYLCASSLRVGDGTGELFFGEGSRLTVL.

The chain couples TRBV6-5 to TRBJ1-1, with 8 nucleotides matching TRBD1. The V segment lost 2 bases and the J segment 4 bases; nucleotides outside the gene matches: 3. From germline, CDR1 is MNHEY and CDR2 SVGAGI. The CDR3 has 14 residues. The CDR3 sequence is CASSYRTGSTEAFF. CDR3 nucleotide sequence: TGTGCCAGCAGTTACCGGACAGGGAGCACTGAAGCTTTCTTT.